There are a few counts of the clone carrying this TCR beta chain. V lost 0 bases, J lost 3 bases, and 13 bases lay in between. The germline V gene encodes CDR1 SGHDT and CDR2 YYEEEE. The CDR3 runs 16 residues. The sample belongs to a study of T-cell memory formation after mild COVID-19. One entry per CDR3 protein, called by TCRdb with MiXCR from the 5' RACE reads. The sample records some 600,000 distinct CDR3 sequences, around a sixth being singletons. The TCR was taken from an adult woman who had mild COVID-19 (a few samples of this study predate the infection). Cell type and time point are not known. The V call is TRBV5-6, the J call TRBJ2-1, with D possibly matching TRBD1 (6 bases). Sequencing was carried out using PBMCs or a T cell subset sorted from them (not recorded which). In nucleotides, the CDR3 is TGTGCCAGCAGCTTGGCCGACGGCAGGGGCTACAATGAGCAGTTCTTC. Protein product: CASSLADGRGYNEQFF.